This T cell receptor beta chain stems from a study of CD8 T cells in Susac syndrome. On this clonotype itself: Its target is not known.

A quantity of roughly 0.5 to 1 ug RNA underwent reverse transcription using random hexamers. TCRdb reprocessed the immunoSEQ multiplex PCR reads with MiXCR, giving one entry per CDR3 protein. The data show 1,500 to 2,000 distinct CDR3 sequences, around 65% seen once. The memory subsets used in TEMRA sorting were defined through staining for CD27 and CD45RA. Sequencing included both total CD8+ and sorted CD8+ TEMRA cells. Susac syndrome patients met recently defined diagnostic criteria for definite or probable disease. TEMRA cells were enriched by FACS, and CD4+ and CD8+ T cells were negatively isolated. Findings of the study overall: TCR sequencing and HLA analysis covered a relatively small number of individuals.

This CDR3 has 17 residues. Germline V CDR1 and CDR2: LNHDA, SQIVND (reference sequence). V lost 3 bases and J lost 0, with 12 bases in between. This sequence originates from a human donor with Susac syndrome. The chain combines TRBV19 with TRBJ1-6; no reliable D call. The sequenced sample was CD8+ TEMRA cells from PBMCs. As to subset: FACS-sorted terminally differentiated effector memory CD8+ T cells re-expressing CD45RA (CD8+ TEMRA). The CDR3 bases are TGTGCCAGTAGTATCGCATTCGATAGCTCCTATAATTCACCCCTCCACTTT. Its protein is CASSIAFDSSYNSPLHF.